The T cell receptor (beta chain) described here comes from a study of T cell responses to AZD1222 COVID-19 vaccine. Study conclusions and caveats: Among the donors, most were white British and more were female, and clonal diversity was possibly underestimated. In the spike-specific TCR repertoire, nearly half reportedly target unmutated variant regions.

Using immunoSEQ multiplex PCR, the repertoire was profiled, and TCRdb retains in-frame clones only, with some absent. The sample contains approximately 140,000 clones, roughly 94% of which appear only once. This CDR3 has 15 residues. Germline CDR1 reads MNHNY; CDR2 reads SVGAGI (reference sequence). V lost 3 bases and J lost 4, with 13 bases in between. This clone has a single count. Its antigen remains unknown. The sequences come from peripheral blood, collected on day 0 of AZD1222 vaccination. V is TRBV6-6 and J is TRBJ1-5; D is perhaps TRBD1 (5 bases). This sequence was found in an adult in good health. CDR3 sequence (DNA): TGTGCCAGCAGTTATAGTGACAGCCATAATCAGCCCCAGCATTTT. Translated: CASSYSDSHNQPQHF.